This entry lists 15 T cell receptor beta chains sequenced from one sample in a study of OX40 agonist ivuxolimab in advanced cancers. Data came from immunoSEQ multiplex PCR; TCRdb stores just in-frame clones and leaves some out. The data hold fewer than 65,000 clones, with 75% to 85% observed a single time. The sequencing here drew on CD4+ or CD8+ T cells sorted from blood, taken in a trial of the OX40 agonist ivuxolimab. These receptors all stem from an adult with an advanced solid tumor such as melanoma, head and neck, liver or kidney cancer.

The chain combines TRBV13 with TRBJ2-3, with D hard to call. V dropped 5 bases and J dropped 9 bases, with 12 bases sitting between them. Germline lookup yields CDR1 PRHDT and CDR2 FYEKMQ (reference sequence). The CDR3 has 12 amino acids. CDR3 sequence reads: CASSPQSWTQYF. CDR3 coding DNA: TGTGCCAGCAGCCCCCAGAGTTGGACGCAGTATTTT.

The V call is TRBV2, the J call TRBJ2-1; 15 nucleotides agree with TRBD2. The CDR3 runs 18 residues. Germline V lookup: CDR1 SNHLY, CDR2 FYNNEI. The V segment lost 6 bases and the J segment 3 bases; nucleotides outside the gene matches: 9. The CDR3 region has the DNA TGTGCCAGCAGCCCCGGACTAGCGGGGGGGCTCTTCTACAATGAGCAGTTCTTC. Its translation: CASSPGLAGGLFYNEQFF.

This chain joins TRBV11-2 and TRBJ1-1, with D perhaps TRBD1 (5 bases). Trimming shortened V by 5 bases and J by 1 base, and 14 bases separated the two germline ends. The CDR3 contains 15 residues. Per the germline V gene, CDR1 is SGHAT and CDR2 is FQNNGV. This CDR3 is CASSPLAQGNTEAFF. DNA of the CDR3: TGTGCCAGCAGCCCGCTCGCCCAGGGGAACACTGAAGCTTTCTTT.

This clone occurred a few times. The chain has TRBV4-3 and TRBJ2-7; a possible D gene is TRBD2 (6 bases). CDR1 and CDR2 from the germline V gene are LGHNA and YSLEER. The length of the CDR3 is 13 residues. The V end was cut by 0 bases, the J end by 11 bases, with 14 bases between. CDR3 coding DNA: TGCGCCAGCAGCCAAGAGGGCGGGGCCCTGAAGTACTTC. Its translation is CASSQEGGALKYF.

The CDR3 DNA follows: TGTGCCAGCAGCTATGATGGGACCGGGGAGCTGTTTTTT. Protein: CASSYDGTGELFF. The V gene is TRBV7-9, the J gene TRBJ2-2; D gene uncertain. V dropped 4 bases and J dropped 5 bases, with 8 bases sitting between them. Germline V gives CDR1 SEHNR, CDR2 FQNEAQ (reference sequence). CDR3 length: 13 residues.

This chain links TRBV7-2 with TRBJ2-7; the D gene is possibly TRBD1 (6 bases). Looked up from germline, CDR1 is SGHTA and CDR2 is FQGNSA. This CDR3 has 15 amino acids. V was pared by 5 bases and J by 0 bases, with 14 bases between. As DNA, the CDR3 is TGTGCCAGCAGCGGCCAACAGGGCCCCTCCTACGAGCAGTACTTC. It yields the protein CASSGQQGPSYEQYF.

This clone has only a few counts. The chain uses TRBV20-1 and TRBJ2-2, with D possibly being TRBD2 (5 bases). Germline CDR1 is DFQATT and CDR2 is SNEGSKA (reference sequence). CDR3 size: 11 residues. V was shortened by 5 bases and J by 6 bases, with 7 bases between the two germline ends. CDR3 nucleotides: TGCAGTGCTTCACTAGCCGGGGAGCTGTTTTTT. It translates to CSASLAGELFF.

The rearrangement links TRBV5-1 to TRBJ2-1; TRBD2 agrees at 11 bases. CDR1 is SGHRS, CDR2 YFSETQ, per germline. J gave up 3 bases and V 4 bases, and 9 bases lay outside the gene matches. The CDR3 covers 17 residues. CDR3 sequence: CASSLVSGGANYNEQFF. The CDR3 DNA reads TGCGCCAGCAGCCTGGTTAGCGGGGGGGCTAACTACAATGAGCAGTTCTTC.

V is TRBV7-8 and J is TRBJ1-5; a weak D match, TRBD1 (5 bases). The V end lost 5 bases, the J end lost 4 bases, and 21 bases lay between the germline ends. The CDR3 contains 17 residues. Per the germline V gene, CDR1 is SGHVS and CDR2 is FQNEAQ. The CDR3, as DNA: TGTGCCAGCAGCGCTTTAGGGGTGAGCAGACCTAATCAGCCCCAGCATTTT. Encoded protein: CASSALGVSRPNQPQHF.

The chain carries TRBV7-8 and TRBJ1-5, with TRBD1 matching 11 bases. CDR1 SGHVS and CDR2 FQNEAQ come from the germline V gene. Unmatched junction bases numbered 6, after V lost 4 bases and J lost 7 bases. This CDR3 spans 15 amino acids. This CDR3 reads CASSWGTGGNQPQHF. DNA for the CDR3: TGTGCCAGCAGCTGGGGGACAGGGGGGAACCAGCCCCAGCATTTT.

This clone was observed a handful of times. The CDR3 DNA reads as TGTGCCAGCAGATCCTTAGCGGCGGGCCGCTCCTACAATGAGCAGTTCTTC. Protein sequence: CASRSLAAGRSYNEQFF. The chain employs TRBV2 and TRBJ2-1, with a weak D call TRBD2 (6 bases). Germline assignment: CDR1 SNHLY and CDR2 FYNNEI. V was pared by 6 bases and J by 0 bases, with 18 bases between. This CDR3 comprises 17 residues. The variable domain in full, completed from reference TRBV2 and TRBJ2-1, reads EPEVTQTPSHQVTQMGQEVILRCVPISNHLYFYWYRQILGQKVEFLVSFYNNEISEKSEIFDDQFSVERPDGSNFTLKIRSTKLEDSAMYFCASRSLAAGRSYNEQFFGPGTRLTVL.

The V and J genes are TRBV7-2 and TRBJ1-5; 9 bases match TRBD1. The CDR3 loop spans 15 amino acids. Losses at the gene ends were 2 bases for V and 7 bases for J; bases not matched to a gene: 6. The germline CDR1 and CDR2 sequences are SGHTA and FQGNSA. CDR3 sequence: CASSLRGQGGQPQHF. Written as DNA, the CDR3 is TGTGCCAGCAGCTTACGGGGACAGGGCGGCCAGCCCCAGCATTTT.

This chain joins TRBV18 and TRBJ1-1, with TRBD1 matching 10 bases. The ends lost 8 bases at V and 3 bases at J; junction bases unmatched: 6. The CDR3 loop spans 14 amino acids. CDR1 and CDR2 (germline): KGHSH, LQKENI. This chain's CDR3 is CASDRGRVDTEAFF. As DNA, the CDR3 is TGTGCCAGCGACAGGGGGCGAGTTGACACTGAAGCTTTCTTT.

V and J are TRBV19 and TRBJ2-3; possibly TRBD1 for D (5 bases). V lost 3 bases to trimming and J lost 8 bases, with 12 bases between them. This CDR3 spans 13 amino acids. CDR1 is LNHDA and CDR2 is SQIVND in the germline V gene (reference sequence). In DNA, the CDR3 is TGTGCCAGTAGTATGGCAGGGTCGAGTACGCAGTATTTT. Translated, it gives CASSMAGSSTQYF. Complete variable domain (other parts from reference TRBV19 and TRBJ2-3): DGGITQSPKYLFRKEGQNVTLSCEQNLNHDAMYWYRQDPGQGLRLIYYSQIVNDFQKGDIAEGYSVSREKKESFPLTVTSAQKNPTAFYLCASSMAGSSTQYFGPGTRLTVL.

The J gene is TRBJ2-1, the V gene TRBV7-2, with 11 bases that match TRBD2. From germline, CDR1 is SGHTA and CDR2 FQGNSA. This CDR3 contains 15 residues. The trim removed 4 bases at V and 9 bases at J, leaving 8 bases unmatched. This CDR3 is CASSSSGGWMSEQFF. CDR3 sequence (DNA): TGTGCCAGCAGCTCTAGCGGGGGGTGGATGAGTGAGCAGTTCTTC.